This T cell receptor (beta chain) was captured in a study of T cell repertoires in cytomegalovirus infection. Study findings and constraints: In two of eight donors, the top clonotype was HLA-C-restricted CMV-specific.

This clonotype showed up just a few times. Its antigen is as yet unknown. TCRdb re-called the reads through MiXCR, storing one row per CDR3 protein. This table holds roughly 760,000 distinct CDR3 sequences, less than 40% found once. This CDR3 has 18 amino acids. Germline trimming cut 0 bases from V and 2 bases from J; bases unmatched to any gene: 12. CDR1 is SGHTA, CDR2 FQGNSA, per germline. Sequenced material: PBMCs. The chain links TRBV7-2 to TRBJ2-7; TRBD2 matches at 8 bases. The sequence came from a human donor in good health (CMV status not recorded). Some clones in this sample may be carry-over from other donors' samples. The CDR3 sequence is CASSLARVGREETYEQYF. The CDR3 DNA reads as TGTGCCAGCAGCTTAGCGAGGGTAGGGCGGGAGGAAACCTACGAGCAGTACTTC.